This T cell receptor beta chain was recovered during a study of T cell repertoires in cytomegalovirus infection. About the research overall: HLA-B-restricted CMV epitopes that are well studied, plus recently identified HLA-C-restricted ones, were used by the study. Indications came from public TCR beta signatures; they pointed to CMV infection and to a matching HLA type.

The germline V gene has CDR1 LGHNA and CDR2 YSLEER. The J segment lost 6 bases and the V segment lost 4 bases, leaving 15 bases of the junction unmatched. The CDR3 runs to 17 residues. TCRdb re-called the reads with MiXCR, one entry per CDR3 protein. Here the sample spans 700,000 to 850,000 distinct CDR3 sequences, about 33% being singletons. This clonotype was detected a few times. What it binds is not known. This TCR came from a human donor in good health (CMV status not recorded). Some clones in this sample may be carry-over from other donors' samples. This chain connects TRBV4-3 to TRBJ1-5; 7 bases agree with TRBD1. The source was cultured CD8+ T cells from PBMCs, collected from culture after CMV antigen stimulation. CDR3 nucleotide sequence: TGCGCCAGCAGCCCCACTAGGACAGGAACAGTATCTCAGCCCCAGCATTTT. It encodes CASSPTRTGTVSQPQHF.